These 29 T cell receptor beta chains were all obtained from the same sample, sequenced in a study of cytomegalovirus exposure and HLA in healthy donors. The PCR had 60 Vbeta and 13 Jbeta primers. TCRdb's copy holds only in-frame clones and misses some; the assay was immunoSEQ multiplex PCR. The table has over 100,000 clones, around 69% seen once; the top ten hold roughly 8.6%. Sequenced material: PBMCs. The receptors originated from a woman aged 40 to 50 in good health and CMV-seropositive.

V is TRBV18 and J is TRBJ2-7, with 7 bases matching TRBD1. This CDR3 is built from 12 residues. Germline trimming cut 4 bases from V and 5 bases from J; bases unmatched to any gene: 2. In germline, CDR1 is KGHSH, CDR2 LQKENI. The CDR3 here is CASSQGANEQYF. CDR3 coding DNA: TGTGCCAGCTCACAGGGGGCCAACGAGCAGTACTTC.

The rearrangement joins TRBV6-1 to TRBJ2-7; D gene unclear. The CDR3 runs 12 residues. Trimming stripped 6 bases from V and 4 bases from J, with 10 bases between. Germline lookup yields CDR1 MNHNS and CDR2 SASEGT. The CDR3: CASSRLLYEQYF. Here the CDR3 DNA reads TGTGCCAGCAGCAGGCTCCTTTACGAGCAGTACTTC.

The chain has TRBV6-5 and TRBJ1-5; D is ambiguous. V was trimmed by 4 bases and J by 0 bases, leaving 10 bases between them. Germline V gene data show CDR1 as MNHEY and CDR2 as SVGAGI. The CDR3 is made up of 15 amino acids. The CDR3 spells CASSLDGNSNQPQHF. CDR3 sequence (DNA): TGTGCCAGCAGTTTGGACGGGAATAGCAATCAGCCCCAGCATTTT.

Only a few counts were recorded for this clone. The V gene is TRBV4-1, the J gene TRBJ1-2, with D hard to call. Germline V gives CDR1 MGHRA, CDR2 YSYEKL. The CDR3 loop spans 14 amino acids. V was shortened by 0 bases and J by 7 bases, with 12 bases between the two germline ends. CDR3: CASSQDLGPIGYTF. The CDR3 DNA sequence: TGCGCCAGCAGCCAAGATCTTGGCCCGATTGGCTACACCTTC.

The CDR3 nucleotides are TGTGCCAGCAGGAACAGGGGGTCAGCCTCTGGGGCCAACGTCCTGACTTTC. This sequence encodes CASRNRGSASGANVLTF. This chain connects TRBV27 to TRBJ2-6; 8 bases line up with TRBD1. CDR1 and CDR2 (germline): MNHEY, SMNVEV (reference sequence). V gave up 6 bases and J gave up 0 bases; unmatched junction bases: 7. The CDR3 covers 17 residues.

V gene TRBV4-2 combines with J gene TRBJ1-2; D uncertain. In germline, CDR1 is LGHNA, CDR2 YNFKEQ. Trimming removed 3 bases at V and 0 bases at J, with 11 bases between. The CDR3 covers 15 residues. The CDR3 region has the DNA TGTGCCAGCAGCCAGACCCCTGACACTAACTATGGCTACACCTTC. This encodes CASSQTPDTNYGYTF.

The chain carries TRBV5-1 and TRBJ2-7; 8 bases are shared with TRBD2. CDR1 is SGHRS and CDR2 is YFSETQ in the germline V gene. The length of the CDR3 is 15 residues. V trimming: 4 bases; J trimming: 0 bases; junction bases outside the gene matches: 6. This CDR3 reads CASSPGAGASYEQYF. The CDR3 nucleotides are TGCGCCAGCAGCCCGGGAGCGGGGGCCTCCTACGAGCAGTACTTC.

In regard to this clone: The germline gene is not matched at one end of the junction; a read error may be the cause. The rearrangement links TRBV7-9 to TRBJ1-1, with 8 positions matching TRBD1. The CDR3 contains 14 residues. Germline-derived CDR1 and CDR2 are SEHNR and FQNEAQ (reference sequence). For the CDR3, the DNA is TGTTCCAGCAGCTTGACAGGGGAGGTCACTGAAGCTTTCTTT. Encoded protein: CSSSLTGEVTEAFF.

This clone was seen a single time. This chain connects TRBV5-8 to TRBJ1-6; 8 nucleotides align to TRBD1. The trim removed 2 bases at V and 4 bases at J, leaving 11 bases unmatched. In germline, CDR1 is SGHTS, CDR2 YDEGEE. CDR3 size: 18 residues. The CDR3 region is CASSLLRTGRGYNSPLHF. The CDR3 nucleotides are TGTGCCAGCAGCTTACTAAGGACAGGGCGGGGATATAATTCACCCCTCCACTTT.

V gene TRBV19 combines with J gene TRBJ2-7; a weak D match, TRBD2 (6 bases). Germline CDR1 reads LNHDA; CDR2 reads SQIVND (reference sequence). This CDR3 has 15 amino acids. The ends were cut back, 1 base at V and 2 bases at J, with 12 bases in the middle. The chain's CDR3 is CASSIGGDGPYEQYF. In DNA, the CDR3 is TGTGCCAGTAGTATAGGGGGGGACGGGCCCTACGAGCAGTACTTC.

The genes are TRBV28 and TRBJ1-5; TRBD1 is a possible D gene (6 bases). CDR1 is MDHEN and CDR2 is SYDVKM in the germline V gene. Trimming pared 4 bases from V and 6 bases from J, leaving 10 bases between. CDR3 length: 13 residues. CDR3 sequence reads: CASSSPDSQPQHF. The CDR3, as DNA: TGTGCCAGCAGTTCCCCGGACAGTCAGCCCCAGCATTTT.

This clone occurred a few times. The chain uses TRBV7-6 and TRBJ2-5; D may be TRBD1 (6 bases). The J call may be in error: the DNA end matches TRBJ2-7 better. CDR1 and CDR2 from the germline V gene are SGHVS and FNYEAQ. The CDR3 loop spans 14 amino acids. The CDR3 sequence: CASSLTGSSYEQYF. The CDR3 nucleotides read TGTGCCAGCAGCTTAACAGGGAGCTCCTACGAGCAGTACTTC.

The chain couples TRBV6-1 to TRBJ1-6, with D perhaps matching TRBD1 (5 bases). Germline CDR1 reads MNHNS; CDR2 reads SASEGT. CDR3 length equals 13 residues. Trimming took 10 bases from V and 8 from J, leaving 15 bases between them. Written as DNA, the CDR3 is TGTGCCACCAGGGAATTGAGCTATTCACCCCTCCACTTT. Translating it yields CATRELSYSPLHF.

Notes on this clone: A read error may account for a junction end that differs from germline. The chain has TRBV7-7 and TRBJ2-2; 9 bases fit TRBD1. The germline V gene has CDR1 SSHAT and CDR2 FNYEAQ (reference sequence). The CDR3 is made up of 14 amino acids. The CDR3, as DNA: TGTGCTAGCAGCTTTGACAGGGGGTCCGGGGAGCTGTTTTTT. Translating it yields CASSFDRGSGELFF. Looking up the rest from reference TRBV7-7 and TRBJ2-2 gives the full variable domain: GAGVSQSPRYKVTKRGQDVTLRCDPISSHATLYWYQQALGQGPEFLTYFNYEAQPDKSGLPSDRFSAERPEGSISTLTIQRTEQRDSAMYRCASSFDRGSGELFFGEGSRLTVL.

In this sample, this clone turned up once. The chain has TRBV7-9 and TRBJ2-1; TRBD2 aligns across 15 bases. The V gene's germline CDR1 is SEHNR and CDR2 FQNEAQ (reference sequence). This CDR3 region has 17 residues. The junction had 7 bases not matched to a gene; V was cut back by 5 bases and J by 5 bases. In DNA form, the CDR3 reads TGTGCCAGCAGCCCGGGACTAGCGGGGGGAATTAACAATGAGCAGTTCTTC. It yields the protein CASSPGLAGGINNEQFF.

The genes are TRBV18 and TRBJ2-7; TRBD2 matches at 10 bases. The CDR3 length is 16 residues. Germline CDR1 is KGHSH and CDR2 is LQKENI. The V segment lost 1 base and the J segment 7 bases; nucleotides outside the gene matches: 10. The CDR3 region is CASSPLQAGGPQEQYF. The DNA of the CDR3 is TGTGCCAGCTCACCACTTCAAGCGGGGGGGCCTCAAGAGCAGTACTTC.

This clone has only a few counts. The CDR3 DNA reads TGTGCCAGCAGTTTACCCAGGAACACTGAAGCTTTCTTT. It specifies CASSLPRNTEAFF. The rearrangement uses TRBV28 and TRBJ1-1; D is undetermined. The CDR3 loop spans 13 amino acids. The germline CDR1 and CDR2 sequences are MDHEN and SYDVKM. Trimming took 2 bases from V and 1 from J, leaving 5 bases between them.

The chain employs TRBV6-5 and TRBJ1-4; 7 bases align to TRBD1. V was clipped by 3 bases and J by 4 bases; unmatched bases: 5. Germline V gene lookup returns CDR1 MNHEY and CDR2 SVGAGI. The CDR3 is made up of 15 amino acids. The CDR3 sequence: CASSYGGGDNEKLFF. For the CDR3, the DNA is TGTGCCAGCAGTTATGGAGGGGGCGATAATGAAAAACTGTTTTTT.

V usage is TRBV28 and J usage is TRBJ2-2; D unclear. V lost 7 bases and J lost 1, with 10 bases in between. Germline V gene data show CDR1 as MDHEN and CDR2 as SYDVKM. CDR3 size: 14 residues. In DNA form, the CDR3 reads TGTGCCAGCACCGGAAACAGGAACACCGGGGAGCTGTTTTTT. Its protein is CASTGNRNTGELFF.

The chain couples TRBV25-1 to TRBJ2-1, with 7 bases matching TRBD2. V was pared by 7 bases and J by 0 bases, with 6 bases of the junction left unmatched. From germline, CDR1 is MGHDK and CDR2 SYGVNS. This CDR3 contains 15 residues. CDR3 region: CASKFGGSSYNEQFF. In nucleotides, the CDR3 is TGTGCCAGCAAATTCGGCGGGAGCTCCTACAATGAGCAGTTCTTC.

The chain combines TRBV5-1 with TRBJ2-2; tentatively, D is TRBD1 (5 bases). Germline loops: CDR1 SGHRS, CDR2 YFSETQ. The CDR3 is 15 residues long. Trimming shortened V by 1 base and J by 3 bases, and 10 bases separated the two germline ends. The CDR3 here is CASSLSQVYTGELFF. The CDR3 DNA sequence: TGCGCCAGCAGCTTGTCACAGGTTTACACCGGGGAGCTGTTTTTT.

The chain links TRBV6-6 to TRBJ1-1; no clear D gene. V was trimmed by 1 base and J by 4 bases, leaving 7 bases between them. This CDR3 is built from 13 residues. Germline V CDR1 and CDR2: MNHNY, SVGAGI (reference sequence). The CDR3 DNA follows: TGTGCCAGCAGTTACTTACCTAGCACTGAAGCTTTCTTT. Amino acids: CASSYLPSTEAFF.

As to this clone: Other DNA sequences in this specimen translate into the identical CDR3. In nucleotides, the CDR3 is TGCGCCAGCAGCTTGGGGGGAGAAAACACTGAAGCTTTCTTT. This codes for CASSLGGENTEAFF. This chain joins TRBV5-1 and TRBJ1-1; D unclear. Germline CDR1 SGHRS, CDR2 YFSETQ. This CDR3 spans 14 amino acids. V was clipped by 0 bases and J by 2 bases, with 8 bases between them.

The rearrangement links TRBV6-5 to TRBJ2-5, with D maybe TRBD2 (6 bases). The CDR3 loop spans 13 amino acids. Per germline, CDR1 MNHEY and CDR2 SVGAGI. Trimming cost V 3 bases and J 4 bases, with 9 bases left between them. The CDR3 protein is CASSYNSGETQYF. In DNA form, the CDR3 reads TGTGCCAGCAGTTATAATAGCGGAGAGACCCAGTACTTC.

With respect to this clone: A junction end diverges from the germline sequence, so it may reflect a read error. J is TRBJ2-2 and V is TRBV15, with D tentatively TRBD2 (7 bases). Looked up from germline, CDR1 is LNHNV and CDR2 is YYDKDF (reference sequence). This CDR3 has 12 amino acids. CDR3 amino acids: CATSRDGGALFF. As DNA, the CDR3 is TGTGCCACCAGCAGAGATGGGGGGGCGCTGTTTTTT.

V gene TRBV28 combines with J gene TRBJ2-6; possibly TRBD1 for D (5 bases). CDR3 size: 15 residues. The V end lost 4 bases, the J end lost 0 bases, and 7 bases lay between the germline ends. From germline, CDR1 is MDHEN and CDR2 SYDVKM. The CDR3 loop is CASSWGLSGANVLTF. The CDR3 nucleotides are TGTGCCAGCAGTTGGGGCCTCTCTGGGGCCAACGTCCTGACTTTC.

This clone was observed a handful of times. This chain connects TRBV6-1 to TRBJ2-7; possibly TRBD1 for D (6 bases). V lost 6 bases and J lost 2, with 11 bases in between. The germline CDR1 and CDR2 sequences are MNHNS and SASEGT. CDR3 length: 13 residues. The CDR3 DNA sequence: TGTGCCAGCAGCCACGGACAGACCTACGAGCAGTACTTC. Its translation: CASSHGQTYEQYF.

This rearrangement joins TRBV9 to TRBJ1-2; TRBD1 matches 8 bases. Trimming took 5 bases from V and 6 from J; bases not matched to a gene: 21. There are 18 residues in the CDR3. Germline values: CDR1 SGDLS, CDR2 YYNGEE. The CDR3 is CASRGGSSRDRSPNGYTF. The DNA of the CDR3 is TGTGCCAGCAGGGGGGGATCGAGCCGGGACAGGAGTCCTAATGGCTACACCTTC.

The J gene is TRBJ2-1, the V gene TRBV11-3; 15 bases fit TRBD2. Germline V gene data show CDR1 as SGHNT and CDR2 as YENEEA. The CDR3 is made up of 19 amino acids. With 1 base clipped from V and 1 base from J, the junction kept 5 bases outside the gene matches. This chain's CDR3 is CASSLGPGLAGGSYNEQFF. CDR3 sequence (DNA): TGTGCCAGCAGCTTAGGCCCGGGACTAGCGGGAGGATCCTACAATGAGCAGTTCTTC.